This T cell receptor (beta chain) was recovered during a study of T cell responses to AZD1222 COVID-19 vaccine. About the research overall: Samples with a second dose at about 4 or about 12 weeks were pooled together. Study-wide findings and caveats: Clonal diversity was possibly underestimated, and the donors were mostly white British, with more females.

Regarding this clone: Its antigen is not known.

From germline, CDR1 is DFQATT and CDR2 SNEGSKA (reference sequence). The ends were cut back, 3 bases at V and 7 bases at J, with 12 bases in the middle. The CDR3 contains 13 residues. Profiled with immunoSEQ multiplex PCR; TCRdb holds only in-frame clones, not every one. Of around 170,000 clones in the sample, approximately 90% were seen once. V gene TRBV20-1 combines with J gene TRBJ1-4, with a tentative D call TRBD1 (5 bases). This clonotype originated in an adult in good health. The source material was peripheral blood, sampled on day 0 of AZD1222 vaccination. In nucleotides, the CDR3 is TGCAGTGCTAGTAGCGGGGGTACTGAAAAACTGTTTTTT. Residues: CSASSGGTEKLFF.